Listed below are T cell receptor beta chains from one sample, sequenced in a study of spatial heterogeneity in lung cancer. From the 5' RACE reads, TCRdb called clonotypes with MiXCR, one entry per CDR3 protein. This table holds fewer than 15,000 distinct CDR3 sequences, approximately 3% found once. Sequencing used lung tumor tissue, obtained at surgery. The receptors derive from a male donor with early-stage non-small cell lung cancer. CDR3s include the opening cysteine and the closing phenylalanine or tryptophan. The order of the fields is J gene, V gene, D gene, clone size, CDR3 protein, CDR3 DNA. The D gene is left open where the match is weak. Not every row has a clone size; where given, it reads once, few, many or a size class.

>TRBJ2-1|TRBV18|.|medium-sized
CASSQYRERWNEQFF
TGTGCCAGCTCACAATACAGGGAGCGTTGGAATGAGCAGTTCTTC
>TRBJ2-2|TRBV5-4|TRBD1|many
CASSFQQGRAGELFF
TGTGCCAGCAGCTTCCAACAGGGGCGGGCCGGGGAGCTGTTTTTT
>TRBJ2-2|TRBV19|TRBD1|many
CASSTVDRAAGELFF
TGTGCCAGTAGTACGGTGGACAGGGCAGCCGGGGAGCTGTTTTTT
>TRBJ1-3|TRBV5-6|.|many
CASSLAAVSGNTIYF
TGTGCCAGCAGCTTGGCGGCGGTCTCTGGAAACACCATATATTTT
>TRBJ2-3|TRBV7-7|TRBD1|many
CASSSGQGADTQYF
TGTGCTAGCAGCTCGGGACAGGGGGCAGATACGCAGTATTTT
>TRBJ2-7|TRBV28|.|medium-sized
CASSYAAPGQWTNYEQYF
TGTGCCAGCAGTTATGCCGCCCCTGGACAGTGGACAAACTACGAGCAGTACTTC
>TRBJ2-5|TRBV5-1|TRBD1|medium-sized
CASSFVGDSQETQYF
TGCGCCAGCAGCTTTGTGGGGGACAGCCAAGAGACCCAGTACTTC
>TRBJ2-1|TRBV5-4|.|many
CASSLADQSGFF
TGTGCCAGCAGCTTGGCCGACCAATCTGGGTTCTTC
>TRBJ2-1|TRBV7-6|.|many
CASSSLTPGSYNEQFF
TGTGCCAGCAGTTCCCTAACCCCCGGAAGCTACAATGAGCAGTTCTTC
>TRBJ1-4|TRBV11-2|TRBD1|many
CASSPGGGNEKLFF
TGTGCCAGCAGCCCAGGGGGGGGTAATGAAAAACTGTTTTTT
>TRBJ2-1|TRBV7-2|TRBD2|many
CASRLTSGGAGNEQFF
TGTGCCAGCAGACTAACTAGCGGGGGGGCGGGCAATGAGCAGTTCTTC
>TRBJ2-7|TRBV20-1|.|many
CSARLAYEQYF
TGCAGTGCTCGACTAGCCTACGAGCAGTACTTC
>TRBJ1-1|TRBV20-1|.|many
CSAPNPGQGSTEAFF
TGCAGTGCTCCCAACCCGGGCCAGGGCTCCACTGAAGCTTTCTTT
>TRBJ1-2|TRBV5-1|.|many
CASSRTVDRSSNYGYTF
TGCGCCAGCAGCCGAACAGTTGACAGGAGTTCTAACTATGGCTACACCTTC
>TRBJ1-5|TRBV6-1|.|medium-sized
CASRPDNGVGNQPQHF
TGTGCCAGCAGGCCCGACAATGGGGTGGGCAATCAGCCCCAGCATTTT
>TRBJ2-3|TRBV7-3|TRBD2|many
CASSSSGGRGDTQYF
TGTGCCAGCAGCTCTAGCGGGGGCCGCGGAGATACGCAGTATTTT
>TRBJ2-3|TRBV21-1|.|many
CASSPKGGPTDTQYF
TGTGCCAGCAGCCCGAAGGGGGGTCCCACAGATACGCAGTATTTT
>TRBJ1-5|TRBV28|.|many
CASSETGPSNQPQHF
TGTGCCAGCAGCGAAACAGGGCCTAGCAATCAGCCCCAGCATTTT
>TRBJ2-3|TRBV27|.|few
CASSLRSVGGTDTQYF
TGTGCCAGCAGTTTAAGGTCTGTGGGGGGAACAGATACGCAGTATTTT
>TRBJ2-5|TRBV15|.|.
CATSSEGGGETQYF
TGTGCCACCAGCAGTGAGGGGGGAGGAGAGACCCAGTACTTC
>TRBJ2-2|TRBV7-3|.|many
CASSLRSGTNTGELFF
TGTGCCAGCAGCTTAAGGAGTGGCACGAACACCGGGGAGCTGTTTTTT
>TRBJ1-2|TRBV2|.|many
CASRDSVDSNYGYTF
TGTGCCAGCAGGGACAGCGTTGATTCTAACTATGGCTACACCTTC
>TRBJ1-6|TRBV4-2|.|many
CASSQPGSHSPLHF
TGTGCCAGCAGCCAACCAGGAAGCCATTCACCCCTCCACTTT
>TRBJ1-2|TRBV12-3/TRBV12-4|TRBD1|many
CASSYDRGHGYTF
TGTGCCAGCAGTTACGACAGGGGGCACGGCTACACCTTC
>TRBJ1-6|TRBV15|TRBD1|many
CATSREGQNSPLHF
TGTGCCACCAGCAGAGAGGGACAGAATTCACCCCTCCACTTT
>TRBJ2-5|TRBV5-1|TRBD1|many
CASSPYPGQQETQYF
TGCGCCAGCAGCCCTTACCCGGGACAGCAAGAGACCCAGTACTTC
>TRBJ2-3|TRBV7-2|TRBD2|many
CASSPYPLAGSKDTQYF
TGTGCCAGCAGCCCATACCCCCTAGCGGGGAGCAAGGATACGCAGTATTTT
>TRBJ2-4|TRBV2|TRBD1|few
CASVGGQGLAKNIQYF
TGTGCCAGCGTTGGGGGACAGGGACTAGCCAAAAACATTCAGTACTTC
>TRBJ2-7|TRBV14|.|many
CASSRGYEQYF
TGTGCCAGCAGCCGGGGCTACGAGCAGTACTTC
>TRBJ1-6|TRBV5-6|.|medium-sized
CASTRRGSGSPLHF
TGTGCCAGCACCCGGAGAGGGTCGGGATCACCCCTCCACTTT
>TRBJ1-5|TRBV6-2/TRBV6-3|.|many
CASTETGDNQPQHF
TGTGCCAGCACTGAGACAGGAGACAATCAGCCCCAGCATTTT
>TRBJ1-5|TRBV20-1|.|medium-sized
CSALPVQNNQPQHF
TGCAGTGCACTACCGGTGCAAAACAATCAGCCCCAGCATTTT
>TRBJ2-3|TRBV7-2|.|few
CATSLWERRTHTDTQYF
TGTGCCACCTCGCTATGGGAGCGCCGGACTCACACAGATACGCAGTATTTT
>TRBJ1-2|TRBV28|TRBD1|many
CASSGQGAYGYTF
TGTGCCAGCAGTGGACAGGGGGCCTATGGCTACACCTTC
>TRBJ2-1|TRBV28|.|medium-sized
CASSPGVMRSYNEQFF
TGTGCCAGCAGTCCCGGGGTTATGAGATCCTACAATGAGCAGTTCTTC
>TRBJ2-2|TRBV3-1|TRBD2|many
CASSERGSTGELFF
TGTGCCAGCAGCGAGCGGGGGAGCACCGGGGAGCTGTTTTTT
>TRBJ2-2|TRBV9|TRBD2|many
CASRPAGGGSGPGELFF
TGTGCCAGCAGGCCAGCGGGGGGAGGGTCCGGACCCGGGGAGCTGTTTTTT
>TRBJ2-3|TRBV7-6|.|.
CVSSPAGSGWTDTQYF
TGTGTCAGCAGCCCCGCAGGGTCGGGGTGGACAGATACGCAGTATTTT
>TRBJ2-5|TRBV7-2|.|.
CASSLFPGGQLETQYF
TGTGCCAGCAGCTTATTCCCCGGGGGACAGCTCGAGACCCAGTACTTC
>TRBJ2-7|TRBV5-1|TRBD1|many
CASSLANRGPAYEQYF
TGCGCCAGCAGCTTGGCGAATAGGGGGCCTGCCTACGAGCAGTACTTC
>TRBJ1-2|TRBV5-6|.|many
CASRTLGAGYGYTF
TGTGCCAGCAGAACACTGGGGGCTGGCTATGGCTACACCTTC
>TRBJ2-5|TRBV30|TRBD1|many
CAWSVNRGGETQYF
TGTGCCTGGAGTGTGAACAGGGGTGGGGAGACCCAGTACTTC
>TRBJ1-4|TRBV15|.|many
CATISSVGGVGEKLFF
TGTGCCACCATTTCCTCCGTGGGGGGCGTGGGGGAAAAACTGTTTTTT
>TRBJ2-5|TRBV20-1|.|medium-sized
CSARLAGTLGTQYF
TGCAGTGCTAGGTTGGCGGGGACTCTGGGGACCCAGTACTTC
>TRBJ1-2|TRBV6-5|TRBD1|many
CASSYSSGGNYGYTF
TGTGCCAGCAGTTACTCGTCAGGGGGCAACTATGGCTACACCTTC
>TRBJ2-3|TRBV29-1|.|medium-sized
CSVEDLSRVGWDTQYF
TGCAGCGTTGAAGATCTTTCCAGGGTAGGATGGGATACGCAGTATTTT
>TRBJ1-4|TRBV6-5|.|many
CASRPGLVPNEKLFF
TGTGCCAGCAGACCCGGCCTTGTCCCCAATGAAAAACTGTTTTTT
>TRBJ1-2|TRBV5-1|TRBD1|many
CASSLEGQGRGYTF
TGCGCCAGCAGCTTGGAGGGACAGGGCCGCGGCTACACCTTC